This T cell receptor beta chain was observed in a study of CD8 T cells in ankylosing spondylitis. Findings and limits, study-wide: Existing reports had already noted some motif variants in reactive arthritis synovial fluid and blood. There was a TCR beta motif, made of several highly homologous variants, that appeared characteristic of ankylosing spondylitis blood. CD8+ disease-linked clones were present at relatively low frequencies in blood.

This clonotype was recorded at least ten times. Its cognate antigen is unknown. Germline assignment: CDR1 SGHAT and CDR2 FQNNGV. V gave up 1 base and J gave up 4 bases, with 8 bases separating them. The CDR3 spans 13 residues. Researchers built TCR beta libraries using quantitative 5'-RACE with molecular barcodes. MiXCR, applied by TCRdb to the 5' RACE reads, yields one record per CDR3 protein. The data contain about 200,000 distinct CDR3 sequences, approximately 7.4% of them seen just once; the ten biggest clones take up 14%. The sample taken for sequencing was blood, either unsorted or a sorted T cell fraction (not recorded which). The V gene is TRBV11-2, the J gene TRBJ2-7, with D uncertain. The receptor's source is a male donor with ankylosing spondylitis. The CDR3 protein is CASSLARQYEQYF. As DNA, the CDR3 is TGTGCCAGCAGCTTAGCCAGGCAATACGAGCAGTACTTC.